Described below is a single T cell receptor beta chain sequence and its context. Its antigen remains unidentified. The observed sequence ends 3 residues before the CDR3 terminus, with the missing tail filled in from the germline J gene. Trimming took off 1 base at V and 3 bases at J, with 14 bases between the two ends. The CDR3 loop spans 15 amino acids. Germline V lookup: CDR1 SGHRS, CDR2 YFSETQ. This entry belongs to a study of T cells in women clearing cervical HPV infection. As for the study in general: Cases were women with histologically confirmed HPV16-related CIN3 or worse, including a couple of invasive cancers. Cases' blood sampling followed lesion detection by median around 150 days (90 to 200). Case blood drawn at lesion detection; control blood after infection cleared. Overall study findings and caveats: Cases carried less TRBV6-7 than controls: roughly 0.11% versus 0.16%.

Using immunoSEQ multiplex PCR, the repertoire was profiled, and TCRdb retains in-frame clones only, with some absent. Its listing shows 15,000 to 20,000 clones. Sequences were obtained from blood buffy coat. This sequence originates from a woman aged 18-70 years with a cervical HPV16 infection that either progressed to CIN3+ or cleared (not recorded which). V usage is TRBV5-1 and J usage is TRBJ2-7; D may be TRBD1 (6 bases). The sequenced CDR3 bases are TGCGCCAGCAGCTTGACAGGGATAACCTTCTACGAG. Amino acids: CASSLTGITFYE. The full CDR3 is CASSLTGITFYEQYF.